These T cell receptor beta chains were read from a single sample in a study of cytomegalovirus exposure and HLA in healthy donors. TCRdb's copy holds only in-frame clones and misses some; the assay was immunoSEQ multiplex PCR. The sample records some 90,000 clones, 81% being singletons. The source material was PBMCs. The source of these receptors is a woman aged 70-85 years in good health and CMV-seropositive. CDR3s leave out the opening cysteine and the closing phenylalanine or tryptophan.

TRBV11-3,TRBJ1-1,ASSPSSMNTEAF
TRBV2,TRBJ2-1,ASSGLRGGGSYNEQF
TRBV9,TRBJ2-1,ASSTPGREQF
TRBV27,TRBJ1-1,ASRGTGGKSTEAF
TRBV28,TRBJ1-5,ASNAPVGADQPQH
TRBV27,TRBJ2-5,ASSLSTGTEGTQY
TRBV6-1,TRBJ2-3,ANPGQGTDTQY
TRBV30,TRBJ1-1,AWSVFHSGFVSAF
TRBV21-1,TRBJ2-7,ASSKDKRRGEQY
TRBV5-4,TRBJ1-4,ASSLARDNEKLF
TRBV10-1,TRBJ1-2,ASRGGGLLYGYT
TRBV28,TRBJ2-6,ASSPGGSSGANVLT
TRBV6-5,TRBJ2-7,ASRTSIYEQY
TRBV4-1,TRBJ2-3,ASSPTTGADTDTQY
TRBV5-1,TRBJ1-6,ASSDMSRSPLH
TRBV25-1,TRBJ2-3,ASSERSPDTQY
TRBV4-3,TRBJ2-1,ASSQEGHSLSEQF
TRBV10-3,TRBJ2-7,AISEGRDYSYEQY